This TCR beta chain was observed in a study of radiotherapy plus CTLA-4 blockade in lung cancer. To note about this clone: Its antigen is as yet unknown.

The study, taken as a whole, reports: Following radiotherapy plus ipilimumab, tumor-derived TCR clones expanded in the blood.

This CDR3 is 13 amino acids long. The germline V gene has CDR1 SGHAT and CDR2 FQNNGV. V lost 2 bases and J lost 3; bases outside the gene matches: 1. Focal radiation was given together with CTLA-4 blockade (ipilimumab) to patients with chemo-refractory metastatic non-small-cell lung cancer. Clones were read by immunoSEQ multiplex PCR, and TCRdb kept only the in-frame ones, dropping some. The sample contains about 53,000 clones, about 85% of which appear only once. This clonotype originated in a human donor with non-small cell lung cancer whose response to radiotherapy plus ipilimumab could not be evaluated. Sequenced here: peripheral blood, sampled from a patient treated with radiotherapy plus ipilimumab. The V and J genes are TRBV11-2 and TRBJ2-7; 7 nucleotides align to TRBD1. CDR3 loop: CASSLRQGYEQYF. As DNA, the CDR3 is TGTGCCAGCAGCTTACGACAGGGCTACGAGCAGTACTTC.